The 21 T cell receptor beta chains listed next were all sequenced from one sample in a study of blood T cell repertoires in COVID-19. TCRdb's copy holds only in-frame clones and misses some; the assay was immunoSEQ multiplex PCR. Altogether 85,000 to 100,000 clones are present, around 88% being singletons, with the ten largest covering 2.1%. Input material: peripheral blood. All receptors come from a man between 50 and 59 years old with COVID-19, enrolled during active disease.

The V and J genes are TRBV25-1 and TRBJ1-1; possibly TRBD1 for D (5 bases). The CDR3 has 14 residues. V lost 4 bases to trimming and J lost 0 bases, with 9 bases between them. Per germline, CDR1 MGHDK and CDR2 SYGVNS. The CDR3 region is CASSVGRLNTEAFF. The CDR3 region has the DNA TGTGCCAGCAGTGTGGGGCGGTTGAACACTGAAGCTTTCTTT.

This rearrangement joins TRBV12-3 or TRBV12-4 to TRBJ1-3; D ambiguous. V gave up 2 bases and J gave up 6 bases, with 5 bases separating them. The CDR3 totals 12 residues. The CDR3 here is CASSLSLNTIYF. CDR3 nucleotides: TGTGCCAGCAGTTTATCCTTAAACACCATATATTTT.

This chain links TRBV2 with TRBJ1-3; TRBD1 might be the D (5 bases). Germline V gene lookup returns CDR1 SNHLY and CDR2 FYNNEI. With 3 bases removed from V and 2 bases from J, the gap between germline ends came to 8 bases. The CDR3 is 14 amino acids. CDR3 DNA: TGTGCCAGCAGTGAGGGGCAGACTGGAAACACCATATATTTT. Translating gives CASSEGQTGNTIYF.

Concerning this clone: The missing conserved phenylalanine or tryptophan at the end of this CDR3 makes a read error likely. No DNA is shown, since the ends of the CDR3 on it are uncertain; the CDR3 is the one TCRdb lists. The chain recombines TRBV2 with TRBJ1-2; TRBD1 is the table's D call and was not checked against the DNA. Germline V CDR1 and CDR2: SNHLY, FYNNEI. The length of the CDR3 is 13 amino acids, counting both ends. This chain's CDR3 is CASSEAQLYRVIL.

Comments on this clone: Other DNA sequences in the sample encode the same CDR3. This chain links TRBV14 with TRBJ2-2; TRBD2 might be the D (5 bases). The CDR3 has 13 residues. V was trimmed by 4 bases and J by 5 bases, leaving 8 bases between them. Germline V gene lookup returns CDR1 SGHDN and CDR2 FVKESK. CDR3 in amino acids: CASSPGLTGELFF. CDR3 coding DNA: TGTGCCAGCAGCCCGGGGTTGACCGGGGAGCTGTTTTTT.

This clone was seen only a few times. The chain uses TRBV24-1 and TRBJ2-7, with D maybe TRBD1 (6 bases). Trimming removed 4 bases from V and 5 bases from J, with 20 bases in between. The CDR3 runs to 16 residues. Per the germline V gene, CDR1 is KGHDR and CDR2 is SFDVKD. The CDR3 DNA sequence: TGTGCCACCAGTGACCCACACAAGAATACAGGGAACGAGCAGTACTTC. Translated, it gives CATSDPHKNTGNEQYF.

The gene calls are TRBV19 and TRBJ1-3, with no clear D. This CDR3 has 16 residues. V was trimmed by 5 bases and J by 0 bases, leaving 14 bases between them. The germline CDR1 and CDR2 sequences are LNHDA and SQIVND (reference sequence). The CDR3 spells CASSRGIPLSGNTIYF. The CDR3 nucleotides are TGTGCCAGTAGTCGAGGAATTCCCCTCTCTGGAAACACCATATATTTT.

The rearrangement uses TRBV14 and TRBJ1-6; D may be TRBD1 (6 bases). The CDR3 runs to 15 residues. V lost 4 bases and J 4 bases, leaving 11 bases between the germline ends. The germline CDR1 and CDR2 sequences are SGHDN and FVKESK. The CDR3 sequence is CASSRDTPYNSPLHF. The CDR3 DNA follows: TGTGCCAGCAGCCGGGACACCCCGTATAATTCACCCCTCCACTTT.

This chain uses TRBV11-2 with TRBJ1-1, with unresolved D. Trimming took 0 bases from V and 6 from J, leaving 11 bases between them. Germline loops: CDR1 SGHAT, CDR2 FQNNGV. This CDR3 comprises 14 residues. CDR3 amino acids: CASSLERESAEAFF. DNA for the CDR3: TGTGCCAGCAGCTTAGAGAGGGAGTCAGCTGAAGCTTTCTTT.

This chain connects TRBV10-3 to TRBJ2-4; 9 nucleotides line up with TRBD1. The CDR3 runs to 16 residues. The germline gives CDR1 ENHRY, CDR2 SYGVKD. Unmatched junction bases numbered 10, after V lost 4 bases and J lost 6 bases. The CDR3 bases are TGTGCCATCAGTGCACAGGGGGCGAGAGGTAGAAACATTCAGTACTTC. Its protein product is CAISAQGARGRNIQYF.

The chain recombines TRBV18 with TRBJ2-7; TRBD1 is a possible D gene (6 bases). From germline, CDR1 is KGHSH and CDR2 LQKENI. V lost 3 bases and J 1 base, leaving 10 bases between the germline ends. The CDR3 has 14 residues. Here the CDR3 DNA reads TGTGCCAGCTCACCCGACAGGTCTTCCTACGAGCAGTACTTC. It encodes CASSPDRSSYEQYF.

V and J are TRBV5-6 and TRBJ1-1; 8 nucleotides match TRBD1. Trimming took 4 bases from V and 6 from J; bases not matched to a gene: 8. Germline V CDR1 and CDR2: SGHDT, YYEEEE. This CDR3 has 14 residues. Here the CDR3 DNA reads TGTGCCAGCAGCCCATTAGGACAGGGACCTGAAGCTTTCTTT. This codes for CASSPLGQGPEAFF.

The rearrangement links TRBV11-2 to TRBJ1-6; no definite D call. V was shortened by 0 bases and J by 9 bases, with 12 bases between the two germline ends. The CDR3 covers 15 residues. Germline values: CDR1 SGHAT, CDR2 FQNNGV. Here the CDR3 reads CASSLEQIGGSPLHF. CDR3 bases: TGTGCCAGCAGCTTAGAACAGATAGGAGGTTCACCCCTCCACTTT.

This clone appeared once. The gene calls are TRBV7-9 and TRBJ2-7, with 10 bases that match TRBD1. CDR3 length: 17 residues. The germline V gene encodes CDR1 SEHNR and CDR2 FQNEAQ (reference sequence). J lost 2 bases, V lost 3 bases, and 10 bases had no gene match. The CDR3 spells CASSFAPGTGDPYEQYF. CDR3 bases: TGTGCCAGCAGCTTCGCTCCCGGGACAGGGGACCCCTACGAGCAGTACTTC. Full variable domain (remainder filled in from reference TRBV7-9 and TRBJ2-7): DTGVSQNPRHKITKRGQNVTFRCDPISEHNRLYWYRQTLGQGPEFLTYFQNEAQLEKSRLLSDRFSAERPKGSFSTLEIQRTEQGDSAMYLCASSFAPGTGDPYEQYFGPGTRLTVT.

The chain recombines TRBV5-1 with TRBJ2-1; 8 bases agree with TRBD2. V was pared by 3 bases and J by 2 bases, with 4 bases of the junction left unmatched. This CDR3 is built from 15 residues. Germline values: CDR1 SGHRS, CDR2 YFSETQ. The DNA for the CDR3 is TGCGCCAGCAGCTCCGGGGGGGCTACCTACAATGAGCAGTTCTTC. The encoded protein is CASSSGGATYNEQFF.

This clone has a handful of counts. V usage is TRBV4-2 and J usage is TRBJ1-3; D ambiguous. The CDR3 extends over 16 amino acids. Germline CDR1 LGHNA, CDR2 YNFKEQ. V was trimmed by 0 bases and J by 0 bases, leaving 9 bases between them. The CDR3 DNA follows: TGTGCCAGCAGCCAAGACTGGGCAGGCTCTGGAAACACCATATATTTT. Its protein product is CASSQDWAGSGNTIYF.

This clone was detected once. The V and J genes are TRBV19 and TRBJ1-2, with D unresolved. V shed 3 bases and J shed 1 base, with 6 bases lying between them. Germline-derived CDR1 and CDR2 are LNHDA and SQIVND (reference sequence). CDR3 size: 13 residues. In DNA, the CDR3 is TGTGCCAGTAGTATCGCCGGTAACTATGGCTACACCTTC. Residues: CASSIAGNYGYTF. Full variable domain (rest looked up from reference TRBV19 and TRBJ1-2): DGGITQSPKYLFRKEGQNVTLSCEQNLNHDAMYWYRQDPGQGLRLIYYSQIVNDFQKGDIAEGYSVSREKKESFPLTVTSAQKNPTAFYLCASSIAGNYGYTFGSGTRLTVV.

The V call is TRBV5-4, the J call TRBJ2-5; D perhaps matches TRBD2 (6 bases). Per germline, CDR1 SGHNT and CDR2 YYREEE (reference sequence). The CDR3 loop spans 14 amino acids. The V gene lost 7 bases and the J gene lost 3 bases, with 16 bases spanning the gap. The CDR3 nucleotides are TGTGCCAGCTCCGGGCTAGCGACCAAAGAGACCCAGTACTTC. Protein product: CASSGLATKETQYF.

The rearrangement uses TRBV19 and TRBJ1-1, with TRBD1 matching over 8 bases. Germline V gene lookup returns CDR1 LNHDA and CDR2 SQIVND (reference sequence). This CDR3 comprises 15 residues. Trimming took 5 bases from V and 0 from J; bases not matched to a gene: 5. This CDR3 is CASSRTGFLNTEAFF. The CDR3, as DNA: TGTGCCAGTAGTCGGACAGGGTTTTTGAACACTGAAGCTTTCTTT.

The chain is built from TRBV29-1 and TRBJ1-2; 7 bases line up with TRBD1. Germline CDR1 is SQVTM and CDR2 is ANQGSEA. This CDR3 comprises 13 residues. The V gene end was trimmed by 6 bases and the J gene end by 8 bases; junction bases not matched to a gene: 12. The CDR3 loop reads CSVNRDSASGYTF. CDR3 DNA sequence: TGCAGCGTCAACCGGGACAGCGCCTCCGGCTACACCTTC.

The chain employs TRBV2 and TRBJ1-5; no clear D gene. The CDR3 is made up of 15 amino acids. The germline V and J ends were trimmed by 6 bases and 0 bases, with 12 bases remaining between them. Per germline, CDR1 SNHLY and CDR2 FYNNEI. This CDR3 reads CASSEYSFSNQPQHF. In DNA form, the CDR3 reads TGTGCCAGCAGCGAGTACAGTTTTAGCAATCAGCCCCAGCATTTT.